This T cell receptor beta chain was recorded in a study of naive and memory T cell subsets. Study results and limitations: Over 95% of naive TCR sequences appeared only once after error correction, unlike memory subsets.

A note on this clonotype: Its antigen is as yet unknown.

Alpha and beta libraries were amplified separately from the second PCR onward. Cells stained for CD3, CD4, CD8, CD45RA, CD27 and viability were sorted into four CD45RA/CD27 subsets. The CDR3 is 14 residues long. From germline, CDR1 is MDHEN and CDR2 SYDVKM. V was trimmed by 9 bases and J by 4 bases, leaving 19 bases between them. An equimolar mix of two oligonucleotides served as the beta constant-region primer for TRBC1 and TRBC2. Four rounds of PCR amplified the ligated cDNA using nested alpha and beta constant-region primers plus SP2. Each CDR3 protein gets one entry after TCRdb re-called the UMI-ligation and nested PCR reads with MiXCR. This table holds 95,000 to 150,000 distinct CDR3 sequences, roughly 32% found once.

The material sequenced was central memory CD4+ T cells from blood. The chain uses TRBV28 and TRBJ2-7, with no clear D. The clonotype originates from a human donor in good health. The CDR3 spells CASLKGSPEYEQYF. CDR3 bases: TGTGCCAGTTTAAAGGGCTCCCCCGAATACGAGCAGTACTTC.